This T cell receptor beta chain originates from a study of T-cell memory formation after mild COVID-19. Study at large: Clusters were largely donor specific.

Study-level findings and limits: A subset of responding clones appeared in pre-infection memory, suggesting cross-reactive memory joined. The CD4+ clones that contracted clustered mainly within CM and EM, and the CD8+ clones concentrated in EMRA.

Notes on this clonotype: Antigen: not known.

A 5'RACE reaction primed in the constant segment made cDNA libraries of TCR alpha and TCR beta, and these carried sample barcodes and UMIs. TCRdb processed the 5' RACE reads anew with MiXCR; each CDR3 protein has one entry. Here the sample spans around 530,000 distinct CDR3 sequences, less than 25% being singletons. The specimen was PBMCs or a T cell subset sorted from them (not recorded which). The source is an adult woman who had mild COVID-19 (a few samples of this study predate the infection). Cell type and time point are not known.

The CDR3 coding sequence is TGCAGTGCTATTGTCGGGGCGACAGGGGGCACAGATACGCAGTATTTT. Protein product: CSAIVGATGGTDTQYF. The chain uses TRBV20-1 and TRBJ2-3; the match to TRBD1 covers 8 bases. The CDR3 totals 16 residues. Germline assignment: CDR1 DFQATT and CDR2 SNEGSKA (reference sequence). V was clipped by 4 bases and J by 1 base; unmatched bases: 10.